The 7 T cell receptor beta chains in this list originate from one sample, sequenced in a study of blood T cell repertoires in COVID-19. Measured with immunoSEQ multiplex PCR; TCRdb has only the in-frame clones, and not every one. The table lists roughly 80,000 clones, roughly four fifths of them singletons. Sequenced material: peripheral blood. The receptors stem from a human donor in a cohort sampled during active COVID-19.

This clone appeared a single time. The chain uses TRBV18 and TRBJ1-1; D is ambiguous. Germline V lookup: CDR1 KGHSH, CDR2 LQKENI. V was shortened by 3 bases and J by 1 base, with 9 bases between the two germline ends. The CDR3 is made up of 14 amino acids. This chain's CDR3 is CASSPSVKNTEAFF. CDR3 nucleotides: TGTGCCAGCTCACCCTCAGTGAAGAACACTGAAGCTTTCTTT.

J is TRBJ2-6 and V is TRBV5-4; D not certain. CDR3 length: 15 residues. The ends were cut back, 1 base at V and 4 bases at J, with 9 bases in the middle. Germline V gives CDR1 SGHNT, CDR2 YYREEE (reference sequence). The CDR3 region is CASSLFGAGANVLTF. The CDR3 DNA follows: TGTGCCAGCAGCTTGTTCGGAGCCGGGGCCAACGTCCTGACTTTC.

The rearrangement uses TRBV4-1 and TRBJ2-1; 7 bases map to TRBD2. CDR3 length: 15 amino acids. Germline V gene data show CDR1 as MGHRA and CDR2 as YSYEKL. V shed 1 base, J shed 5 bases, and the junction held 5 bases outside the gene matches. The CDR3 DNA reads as TGCGCCAGCAGCCAAGGGGGGGGACGGCACAATGAGCAGTTCTTC. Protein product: CASSQGGGRHNEQFF.

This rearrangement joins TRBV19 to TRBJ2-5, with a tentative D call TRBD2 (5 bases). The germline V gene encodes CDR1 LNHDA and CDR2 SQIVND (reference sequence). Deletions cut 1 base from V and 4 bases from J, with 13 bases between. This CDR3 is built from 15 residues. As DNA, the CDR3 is TGTGCCAGTAGTATAGGGGATCTTGGAGGAGAGACCCAGTACTTC. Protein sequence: CASSIGDLGGETQYF.

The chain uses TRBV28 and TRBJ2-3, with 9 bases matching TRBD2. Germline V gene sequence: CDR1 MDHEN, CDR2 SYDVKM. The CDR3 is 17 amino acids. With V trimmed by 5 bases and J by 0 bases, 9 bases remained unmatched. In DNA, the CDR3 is TGTGCCAGCAGTCCTCCTGGCGGGGGGGCTAGCACAGATACGCAGTATTTT. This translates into CASSPPGGGASTDTQYF.

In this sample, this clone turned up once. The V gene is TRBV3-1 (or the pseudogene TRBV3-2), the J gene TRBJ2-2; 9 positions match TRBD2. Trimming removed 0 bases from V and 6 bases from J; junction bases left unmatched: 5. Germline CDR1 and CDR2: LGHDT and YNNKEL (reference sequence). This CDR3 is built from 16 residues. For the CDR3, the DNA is TGTGCCAGCAGCCAAGATGCGGGGGGGTTTGCCGGGGAGCTGTTTTTT. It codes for CASSQDAGGFAGELFF.

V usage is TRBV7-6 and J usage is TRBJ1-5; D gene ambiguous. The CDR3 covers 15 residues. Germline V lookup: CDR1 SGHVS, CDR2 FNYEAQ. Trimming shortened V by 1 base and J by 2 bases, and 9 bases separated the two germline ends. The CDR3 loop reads CASSLGVTGNQPQHF. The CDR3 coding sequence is TGTGCCAGCAGCTTAGGGGTTACAGGCAATCAGCCCCAGCATTTT.